This T cell receptor (beta chain) originates from a study of shared clonotypes between healthy human individuals. Germline-derived CDR1 and CDR2 are SGHTS and YDEGEE. CDR3 length equals 11 residues. V was trimmed by 2 bases and J by 4 bases, leaving 2 bases between them. TCRdb's copy holds only in-frame clones and misses some; the assay was immunoSEQ multiplex PCR. Among some 2.4 million clones listed, roughly 93% were seen once. The specimen sequenced was naive CD4+ T cells from PBMCs. Documented subset: CD45RA+ positively selected. The TCR comes from a man between 18 and 35 years old in good health. Some clones in this sample may be carry-over from other donors' samples. V usage is TRBV5-8 and J usage is TRBJ2-3; D unresolved. CDR3 sequence reads: CASSFPDTQYF. CDR3 in DNA: TGTGCCAGCAGCTTTCCAGATACGCAGTATTTT.